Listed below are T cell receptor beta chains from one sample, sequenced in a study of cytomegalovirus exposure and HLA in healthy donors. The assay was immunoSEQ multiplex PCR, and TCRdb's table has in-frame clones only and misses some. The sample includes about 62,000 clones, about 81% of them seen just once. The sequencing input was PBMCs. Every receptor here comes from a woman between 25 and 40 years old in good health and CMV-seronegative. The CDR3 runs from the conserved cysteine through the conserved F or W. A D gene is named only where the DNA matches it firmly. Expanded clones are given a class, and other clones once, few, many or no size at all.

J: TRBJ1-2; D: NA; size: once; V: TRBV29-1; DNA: TGCAGCGTAGGCGGGGGGGGCTCCTCTCGGTATGGCTACACCTTC; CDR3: CSVGGGGSSRYGYTF
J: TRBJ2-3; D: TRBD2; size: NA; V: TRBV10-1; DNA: TGCGCCAGCAGCCGGACTAGCGGGAGACTAACAGATACGCAGTATTTT; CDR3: CASSRTSGRLTDTQYF
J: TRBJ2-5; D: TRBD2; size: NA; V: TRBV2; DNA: TGTGCCAGCAGTGGAGGACTAGCGGGAGCAGAGACCCAGTACTTC; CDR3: CASSGGLAGAETQYF
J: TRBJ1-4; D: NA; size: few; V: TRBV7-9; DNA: TGTGCCAGCAGCTTAGGCTCGAAACAGTTCGATGAAAAACTGTTTTTT; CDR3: CASSLGSKQFDEKLFF
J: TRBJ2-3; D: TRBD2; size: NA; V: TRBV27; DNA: TGTGCCAGCAGTCGCCGACCCCTAGCGCGGGGGACAGATACGCAGTATTTT; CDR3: CASSRRPLARGTDTQYF
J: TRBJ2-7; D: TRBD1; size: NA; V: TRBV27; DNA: TGTGCCAGTCGGGACAGGGACCTTGGCAACGAGCAGTACTTC; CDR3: CASRDRDLGNEQYF
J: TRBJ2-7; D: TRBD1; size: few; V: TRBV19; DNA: TGTGCCAGTAGTACGACAGGGAACGAGCAGTACTTC; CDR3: CASSTTGNEQYF
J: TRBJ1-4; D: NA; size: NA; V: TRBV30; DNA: TGTGCCTGGAGGGGGGTGGGGGCGAGTGAAAAACTGTTTTTT; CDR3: CAWRGVGASEKLFF
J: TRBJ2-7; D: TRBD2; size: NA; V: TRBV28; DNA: TGTGCCAGCAGTTACCGCGTTAGCGGGCCCTCCTACGAGCAGTACTTC; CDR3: CASSYRVSGPSYEQYF
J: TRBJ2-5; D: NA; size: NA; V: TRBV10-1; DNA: TGCGCCAGCAGCCGGCAGGGATCCCCAGAGACCCAGTACTTC; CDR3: CASSRQGSPETQYF
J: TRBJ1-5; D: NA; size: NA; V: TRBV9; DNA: TGTGCCAGCAGCGCCAGCATGGAGGCCAATCAGCCCCAGCATTTT; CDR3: CASSASMEANQPQHF
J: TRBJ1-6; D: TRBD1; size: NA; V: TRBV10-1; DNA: TGCGCCAGCAGTGAAAACAGGGGGAATTCACCCCTCCACTTT; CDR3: CASSENRGNSPLHF
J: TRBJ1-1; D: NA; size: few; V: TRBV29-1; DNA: TGCAGCGTTTATGGGGGAGGCACTGAAGCTTTCTTT; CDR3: CSVYGGGTEAFF
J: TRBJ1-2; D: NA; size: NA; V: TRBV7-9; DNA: TGTGCCAGCAGCTTAATTAGCCGCGAAGGCTACACCTTC; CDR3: CASSLISREGYTF
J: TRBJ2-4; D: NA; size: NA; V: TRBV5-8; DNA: TGTGCCAGCAGCTTGGCGGGACTAGCCAAAAACATTCAGTACTTC; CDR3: CASSLAGLAKNIQYF
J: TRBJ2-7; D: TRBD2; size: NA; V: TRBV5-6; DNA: TGTGCCAGCAGCTTAGGACTAGCGGGGGCCTACGAGCAGTACTTC; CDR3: CASSLGLAGAYEQYF
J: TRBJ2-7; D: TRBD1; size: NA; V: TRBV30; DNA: TGTGCCTGGAGTGACGGGACAGGGACGTACGAGCAGTACTTC; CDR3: CAWSDGTGTYEQYF
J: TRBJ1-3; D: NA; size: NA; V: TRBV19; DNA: TGTGCCAGTAGTTCACGGGGGGAGCCTGGAAACACCATATATTTT; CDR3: CASSSRGEPGNTIYF
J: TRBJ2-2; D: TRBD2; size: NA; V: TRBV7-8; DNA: TGTGCCAGCAGCCCGAGCGGGAGTAGTAACGGGGAGCTGTTTTTT; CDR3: CASSPSGSSNGELFF
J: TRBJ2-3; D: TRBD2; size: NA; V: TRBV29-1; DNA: TGCAGCGTTGACGGGACTAGCGGCCGCACAGATACGCAGTATTTT; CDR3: CSVDGTSGRTDTQYF
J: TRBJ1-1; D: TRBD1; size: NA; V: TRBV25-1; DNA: TGTGCCAGCAGACTACAGGGGGCGGACACTGAAGCTTTCTTT; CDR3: CASRLQGADTEAFF
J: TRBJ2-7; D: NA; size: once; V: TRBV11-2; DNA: TGTGCCAGCAGCTGGACTGGCGACGACGAGCAGTACTTC; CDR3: CASSWTGDDEQYF
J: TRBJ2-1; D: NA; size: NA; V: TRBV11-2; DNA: TGTGCCAGCAGCTTAGAACTTGCGGGCTCCCTCAATGAGCAGTTCTTC; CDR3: CASSLELAGSLNEQFF
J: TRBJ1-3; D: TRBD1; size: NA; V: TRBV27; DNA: TGTGCCAGTACCAATTTGGACAGGGGATCTGGAAACACCATATATTTT; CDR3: CASTNLDRGSGNTIYF
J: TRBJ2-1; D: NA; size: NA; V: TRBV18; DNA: TGTGCCAGCTCACCACCAGGGGGAGAAGACTTCTACAATGAGCAGTTCTTC; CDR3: CASSPPGGEDFYNEQFF
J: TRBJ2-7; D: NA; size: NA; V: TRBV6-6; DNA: TGTGCCAGCAGTTACGACAGGTTCAGCGAGCAGTACTTC; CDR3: CASSYDRFSEQYF
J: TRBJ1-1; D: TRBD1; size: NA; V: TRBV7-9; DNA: TGTTCCAGCAGCCCGGGACAGGGTGAAGCTTTCTTT; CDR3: CSSSPGQGEAFF
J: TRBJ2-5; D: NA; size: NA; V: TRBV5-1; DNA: TGCGCCAGCAGCCTGTCGGGTCAGAGGGAGACCCAGTACTTC; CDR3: CASSLSGQRETQYF